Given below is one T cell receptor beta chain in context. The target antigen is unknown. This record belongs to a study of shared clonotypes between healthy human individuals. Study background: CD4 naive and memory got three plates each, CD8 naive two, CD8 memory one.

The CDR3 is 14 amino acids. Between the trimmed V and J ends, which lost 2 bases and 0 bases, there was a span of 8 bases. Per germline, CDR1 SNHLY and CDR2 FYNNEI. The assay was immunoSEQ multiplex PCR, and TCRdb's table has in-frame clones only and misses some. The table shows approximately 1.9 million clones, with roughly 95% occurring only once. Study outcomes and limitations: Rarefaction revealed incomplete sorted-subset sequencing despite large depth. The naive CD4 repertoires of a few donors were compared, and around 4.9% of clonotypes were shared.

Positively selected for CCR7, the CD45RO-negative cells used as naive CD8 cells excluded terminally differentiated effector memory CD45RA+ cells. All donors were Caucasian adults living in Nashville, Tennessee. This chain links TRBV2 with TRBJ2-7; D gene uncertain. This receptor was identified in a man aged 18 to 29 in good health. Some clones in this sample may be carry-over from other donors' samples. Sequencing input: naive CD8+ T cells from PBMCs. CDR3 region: CASSESESSYEQYF. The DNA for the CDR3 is TGTGCCAGCAGTGAATCGGAGAGCTCCTACGAGCAGTACTTC. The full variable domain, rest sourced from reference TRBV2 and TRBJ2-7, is EPEVTQTPSHQVTQMGQEVILRCVPISNHLYFYWYRQILGQKVEFLVSFYNNEISEKSEIFDDQFSVERPDGSNFTLKIRSTKLEDSAMYFCASSESESSYEQYFGPGTRLTVT.